This record covers a single T cell receptor (beta chain). Its target is unknown. These data belong to a study of T cells expressing NK-cell markers. In the study overall: Serological testing identified most of the eight sequenced donors as HCMV-seropositive and one as seronegative.

Using the 5' RACE reads, TCRdb records one entry per CDR3 protein without DNA. This table holds 400,000 to 550,000 distinct CDR3 sequences. Study outcomes and limitations: Expanded NKG2C+ T cell clones were not confirmed as HCMV-specific. The CD3+CD56-NKG2C+ fraction of four donors was likewise dominated by these clonotypes.

The CDR3 spans 15 residues. Germline lookup yields CDR1 LNHDA and CDR2 SQIVND (reference sequence). This receptor was obtained from a woman aged 18 to 75 in good health. The sample was blood T cells: a sorted CD56 or NKG2C T cell subset, CD4+ or CD8+ T cells, or bulk PBMC T cells (not recorded which). The chain combines TRBV19 with TRBJ1-5; as DNA is missing, the TRBD1 call by TCRdb cannot be tested. CDR3 amino acids: CASSMSNSALWPQHF.